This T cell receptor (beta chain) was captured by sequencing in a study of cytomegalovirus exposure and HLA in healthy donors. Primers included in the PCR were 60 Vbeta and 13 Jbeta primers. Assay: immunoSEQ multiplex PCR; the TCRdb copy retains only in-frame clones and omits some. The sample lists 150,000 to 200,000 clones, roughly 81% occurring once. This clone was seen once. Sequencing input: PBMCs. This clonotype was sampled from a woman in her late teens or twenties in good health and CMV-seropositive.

CDR3 DNA sequence: TGTGCCAGCAGCTTAGATCTTTCAGGCACAGATACGCAGTATTTT. Protein sequence: CASSLDLSGTDTQYF. This chain links TRBV11-2 with TRBJ2-3; D unclear. This CDR3 has 15 amino acids. Per germline, CDR1 SGHAT and CDR2 FQNNGV. The V end lost 0 bases, the J end lost 1 base, and 8 bases lay between the germline ends.